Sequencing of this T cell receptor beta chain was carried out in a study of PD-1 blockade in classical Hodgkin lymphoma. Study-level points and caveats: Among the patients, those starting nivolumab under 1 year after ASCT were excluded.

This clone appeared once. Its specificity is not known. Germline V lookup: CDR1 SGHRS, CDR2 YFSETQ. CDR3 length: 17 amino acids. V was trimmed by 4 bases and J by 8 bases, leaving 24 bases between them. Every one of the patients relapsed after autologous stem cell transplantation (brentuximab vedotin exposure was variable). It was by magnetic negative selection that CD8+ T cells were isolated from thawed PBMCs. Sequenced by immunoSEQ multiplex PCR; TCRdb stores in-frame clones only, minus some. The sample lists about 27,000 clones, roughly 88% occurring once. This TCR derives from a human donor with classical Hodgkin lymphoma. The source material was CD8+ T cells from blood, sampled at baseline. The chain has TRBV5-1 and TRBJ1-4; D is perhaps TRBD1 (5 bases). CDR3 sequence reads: CASSPRDPTAINEKLFF. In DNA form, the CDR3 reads TGCGCCAGCAGCCCCCGGGACCCTACGGCAATTAACGAAAAACTGTTTTTT.